This entry is about one T cell receptor beta chain. Its antigen is not yet known. No base qualities exist here, and no much larger clone lies one base off it. These data are taken from a study of long-term antiretroviral therapy in people with HIV (dated by TCRdb to 2022 to 2024). Background for the entire study: The earliest samples were collected about a decade before the 2015 WHO recommendation for immediate ART, when ART was typically delayed until CD4 counts fell. A retrospective serial study tested whether ART initiation and durable HIV suppression were associated with changes in peripheral blood TRB repertoire composition and diversity. The cohort contributed about 200 cryopreserved PBMC samples from about 31 adults with confirmed HIV infection, collected serially over a mean of around six years (range 1-12). About 40% of the 30 participants with HIV were female. No cross-contamination during QIAcube processing was shown when test extractions of a monoclonal T-cell line were performed alongside roughly 30 polyclonal samples. Here is what the overall study found, with its caveats: HIV repertoires had narrower CDR3 length ranges than controls, and the network structure suggested an antigen-experienced repertoire that shifted only slightly toward naive after ART. Starting ART was linked to a significant rise in TRB diversity, yet even with long-term ART the diversity remained significantly lower than in transplant donor controls. The samples span the years 2004 to 2017, and the ART regimens used may be less effective than current regimens. Because PBMC availability was limited, only the TCR beta chain was sequenced, with no alpha chain pairing. Because cell numbers in pre-ART samples were limited, unsorted PBMC were profiled instead of sorted CD4+ and CD8+ T cells. Expanded TRB clones identified before ART initiation dominated the repertoire across all time points, though the dominance fluctuated and decreased in many PLHIV after ART. Inferences about post-ART repertoire changes were limited because no data were available on ART adherence, viral resistance or therapy changes.

Inclusion was restricted to participants for whom at least one PBMC sample before ART initiation and at least two post-ART samples were available. Every participant with HIV received treatment in the United States of America. Before DNA extraction, cryopreserved samples of roughly 1-10 million PBMC were thawed and washed. At the time of the earliest PBMC sample, participants with HIV were aged between about 23 and 54 years. Each participant contributed PBMC samples from 1-4 timepoints before ART initiation and 2-8 timepoints after ART initiation, with a median of 7 samples. For every participant, serial HIV viral load, CD4+ T-cell count, ART history and demographic data were obtained. Genomic DNA was extracted from unsorted PBMC with a Qiagen kit on a QIAcube, processed in batches of 12 samples. Sequencing of the TRB variable region was done with the immunoSEQ hsTCRB v3.0 assay at survey level resolution. The target sequencing depth for TRB was roughly 40,000-50,000 T-cell genomes per sample. TRB libraries were pooled and sequenced on an Illumina MiSeq using a v3 150-cycle kit. The original pipeline was this. Analysis of repertoires was carried out in R inside a reproducible Nextflow workflow spanning QC, data transformation and analysis. LymphoSeq2, an R package for exploring AIRR-Seq data, was used to implement custom analyses. A few samples that produced fewer than 5000 total TRB sequences were removed, so 180 or so HIV repertoires were analyzed. Of the roughly 190 retained HIV repertoires, approximately 57 were collected before and 129 after ART initiation. Each repertoire was downsampled to 5000 TRB nucleotide sequences, and summary statistics were averaged across 100 downsampling iterations. Only TRB sequences with CDR3 regions of at least seven amino acids were retained for analysis. Diversity was assessed using a clonality score derived from Shannon entropy and using the Gini coefficient. In the repertoire networks, any two of the top 5000 CDR3 amino acid sequences were connected whenever the two sequences differed by an edit distance of one. GLIPH2 predicted antigen specificity groups and MHC restriction for TRB CDR3 amino acid sequences. Known CMV, EBV, HIV or tissue antigen associations were flagged by matching CDR3 amino acid sequences against VDJdb and McPAS-TCR. Pre-ART, post-ART and control groups were compared with Wilcoxon signed-rank tests and Holm-Bonferroni correction. The immuneACCESS repertoire file appears here via TCRdb, limited to in-frame rearrangements. These files lack a portion of the clones; in checked studies, under half of the deficit traces to unresolved V genes, and the cause of the others is not known. That table furnishes V, J and clone size, whereas the DNA furnished D and trimming. Counted in this sample were roughly 16,000 clones; approximately 80% of them appeared once. 8.8% of the sample comes from the top ten.

V is shortened by 3 bases, J by 1 base, and the region joining them spans 8 bases. Via the germline V gene, CDR1 is SGHRS and CDR2 YFSETQ. Spanning cysteine to phenylalanine, the CDR3 consists of 14 amino acids. Solely the CDR3 DNA is kept, with 42 bases framed from the first base. The sample consisted of unsorted PBMCs, taken 0.3 years before starting antiretroviral therapy. The TCR comes from a man between 50 and 59 years old with HIV. The rearranged chain carries TRBV5-1 and TRBJ2-1; the D gene cannot be named for sure. The CDR3 sequence is CASSSYGSYNEQFF. In nucleotides, the sequence is TGCGCCAGCAGCTCATATGGATCCTACAATGAGCAGTTCTTC.